The next 10 T cell receptor beta chains were all read from a single sample in a study of CD8 T cells in ankylosing spondylitis. No antigen has been assigned to these receptors. Overall study findings and caveats: Seven to nine highly homologous variants formed a TCR beta motif that appeared characteristic of ankylosing spondylitis blood.

MiXCR, applied by TCRdb to the 5' RACE reads, yields one record per CDR3 protein. The data hold about 750,000 distinct CDR3 sequences, with around 20% observed a single time. The sample taken for sequencing was blood, either unsorted or a sorted T cell fraction (not recorded which). These receptor sequences come from a male donor with ankylosing spondylitis.

This clonotype was found a few times. The chain couples TRBV9 to TRBJ2-1, with D hard to call. V was clipped by 4 bases and J by 0 bases, with 14 bases between them. This CDR3 has 16 residues. Germline lookup yields CDR1 SGDLS and CDR2 YYNGEE. CDR3 DNA sequence: TGTGCCAGCAGCCCCCGCACCCCGAACTCCTACAATGAGCAGTTCTTC. It is translated as CASSPRTPNSYNEQFF.

This clonotype showed up just a few times. The V and J genes are TRBV6-2 or TRBV6-3 and TRBJ2-3, with D perhaps matching TRBD2 (5 bases). The germline V gene encodes CDR1 MNHEY and CDR2 SVGEGT. The CDR3 extends over 12 amino acids. Between the trimmed V and J ends, which lost 10 bases and 0 bases, there was a span of 8 bases. In DNA form, the CDR3 reads TGTGCCACCCGGGATAGCACAGATACGCAGTATTTT. Protein: CATRDSTDTQYF.

This clonotype was counted only a few times. The rearrangement joins TRBV29-1 to TRBJ1-1; D gene uncertain. Trimming cost V 4 bases and J 5 bases, with 8 bases left between them. This CDR3 has 11 residues. Per germline, CDR1 SQVTM and CDR2 ANQGSEA. The CDR3 sequence: CSVADGTEAFF. CDR3 coding DNA: TGCAGCGTTGCCGACGGGACTGAAGCTTTCTTT.

The chain couples TRBV7-8 to TRBJ2-7; TRBD2 is a possible D gene (5 bases). The CDR3 contains 15 residues. Trimming removed 0 bases at V and 7 bases at J, with 16 bases between. The germline gives CDR1 SGHVS, CDR2 FQNEAQ. CDR3 sequence reads: CASSLARGRGPEQYF. Written as DNA, the CDR3 is TGTGCCAGCAGCTTAGCGAGAGGACGAGGGCCAGAGCAGTACTTC.

This clonotype came up many times. The J gene is TRBJ1-1, the V gene TRBV5-6; D might be TRBD1 (5 bases). The CDR3 covers 19 residues. Germline V lookup: CDR1 SGHDT, CDR2 YYEEEE. The ends were cut back, 1 base at V and 1 base at J, with 23 bases in the middle. The CDR3 sequence: CASSLSVWDRTRTNTEAFF. The CDR3, as DNA: TGTGCCAGCAGCTTGTCGGTTTGGGACCGAACTCGGACGAACACTGAAGCTTTCTTT. The variable domain in full, with the rest retrieved from reference TRBV5-6 and TRBJ1-1, is DAGVTQSPTHLIKTRGQQVTLRCSPKSGHDTVSWYQQALGQGPQFIFQYYEEEERQRGNFPDRFSGHQFPNYSSELNVNALLLGDSALYLCASSLSVWDRTRTNTEAFFGQGTRLTVV.

The rearrangement joins TRBV27 to TRBJ2-4; 7 bases are a match to TRBD2. With 5 bases clipped from V and 6 bases from J, the junction kept 10 bases outside the gene matches. The CDR3 consists of 15 residues. Per the germline V gene, CDR1 is MNHEY and CDR2 is SMNVEV (reference sequence). CDR3 sequence: CASSPWSGTGNIQYF. CDR3 in DNA: TGTGCCAGCAGTCCCTGGAGCGGGACTGGAAACATTCAGTACTTC.

This sequence joins TRBV10-3 and TRBJ1-1, with D unresolved. Germline V lookup: CDR1 ENHRY, CDR2 SYGVKD. V lost 6 bases to trimming and J lost 1 base, with 6 bases between them. The CDR3 is 12 amino acids. The CDR3 coding sequence is TGTGCCATCAGAACACGGAACACTGAAGCTTTCTTT. It yields the protein CAIRTRNTEAFF.

CDR3 nucleotides: TGTGCCATCAGTGAGTCGACGTTGGGGGGGCTAGGTTACAATGAGCAGTTCTTC. Its protein product is CAISESTLGGLGYNEQFF. The chain has TRBV10-3 and TRBJ2-1; a possible D gene is TRBD2 (7 bases). V was pared by 0 bases and J by 4 bases, with 19 bases between. Germline CDR1 and CDR2: ENHRY and SYGVKD. The CDR3 consists of 18 residues.

The CDR3, as DNA: TGTGCCAGCAGTTACTTCGGGGTCAGGGGGGAACACGAGCAGTACTTC. Translation gives CASSYFGVRGEHEQYF. The chain combines TRBV6-8 with TRBJ2-7; TRBD1 might be the D (7 bases). The V and J ends lost 1 base and 5 bases respectively, with 18 bases between them. Germline-derived CDR1 and CDR2 are MNHGY and SAAAGT. The CDR3 length is 16 residues.

This clonotype was found a few times. The chain couples TRBV5-5 to TRBJ1-1; D gene unclear. CDR1 SGHKS and CDR2 YYEKEE come from the germline V gene (reference sequence). The CDR3 sequence is 14 residues long. Between the trimmed V and J ends, which lost 3 bases and 1 base, there was a span of 10 bases. The DNA of the CDR3 is TGTGCCAGCAGCTGGACGGGCAGGAACACTGAAGCTTTCTTT. This sequence encodes CASSWTGRNTEAFF.